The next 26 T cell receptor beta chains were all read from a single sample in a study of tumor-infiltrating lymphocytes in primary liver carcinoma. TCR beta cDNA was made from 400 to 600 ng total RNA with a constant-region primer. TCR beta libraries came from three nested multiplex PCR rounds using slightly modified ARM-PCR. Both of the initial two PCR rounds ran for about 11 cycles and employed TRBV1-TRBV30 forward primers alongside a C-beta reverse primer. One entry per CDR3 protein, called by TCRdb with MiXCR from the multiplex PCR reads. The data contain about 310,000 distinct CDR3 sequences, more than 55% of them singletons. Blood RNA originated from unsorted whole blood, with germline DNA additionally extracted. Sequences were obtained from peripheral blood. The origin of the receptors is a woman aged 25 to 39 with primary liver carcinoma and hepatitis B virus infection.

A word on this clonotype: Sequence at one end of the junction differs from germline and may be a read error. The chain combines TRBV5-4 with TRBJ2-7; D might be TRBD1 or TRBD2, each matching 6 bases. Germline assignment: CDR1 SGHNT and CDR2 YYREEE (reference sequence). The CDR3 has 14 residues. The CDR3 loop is CPSSLRDMVNEQYF. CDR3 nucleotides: TGTCCCAGCAGCTTGCGGGACATGGTGAACGAGCAGTACTTC.

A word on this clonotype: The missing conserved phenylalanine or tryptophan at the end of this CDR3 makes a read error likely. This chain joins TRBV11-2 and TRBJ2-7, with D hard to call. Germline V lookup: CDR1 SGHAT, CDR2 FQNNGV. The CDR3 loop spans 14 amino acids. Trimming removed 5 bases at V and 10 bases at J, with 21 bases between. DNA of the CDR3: TGTGCCAGCAGCCCCGTCGACGGATCCTACGTACAGTACTTA. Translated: CASSPVDGSYVQYL.

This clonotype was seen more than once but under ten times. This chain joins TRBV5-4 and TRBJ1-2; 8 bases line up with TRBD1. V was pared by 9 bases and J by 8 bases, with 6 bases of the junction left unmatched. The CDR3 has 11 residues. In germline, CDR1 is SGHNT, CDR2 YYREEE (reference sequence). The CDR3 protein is CAIGQGGGYTF. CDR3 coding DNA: TGTGCCATTGGACAGGGCGGAGGCTACACCTTC.

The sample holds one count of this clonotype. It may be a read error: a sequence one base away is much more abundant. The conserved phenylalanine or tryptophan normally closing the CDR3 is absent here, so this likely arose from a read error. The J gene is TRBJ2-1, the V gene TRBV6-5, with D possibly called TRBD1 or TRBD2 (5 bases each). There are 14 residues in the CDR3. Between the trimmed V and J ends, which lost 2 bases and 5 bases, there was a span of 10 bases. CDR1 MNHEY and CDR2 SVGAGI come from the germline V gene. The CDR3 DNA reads TGTGCCAGCAGTTACGGGGGATCAAACAATGAGCAGTTCTCC. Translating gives CASSYGGSNNEQFS.

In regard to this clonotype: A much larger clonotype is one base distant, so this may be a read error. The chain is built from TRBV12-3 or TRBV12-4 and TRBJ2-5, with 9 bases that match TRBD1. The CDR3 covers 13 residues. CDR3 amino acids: CASRWTGEEAQYF. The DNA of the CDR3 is TGTGCCAGCAGGTGGACAGGGGAAGAGGCCCAGTACTTC.

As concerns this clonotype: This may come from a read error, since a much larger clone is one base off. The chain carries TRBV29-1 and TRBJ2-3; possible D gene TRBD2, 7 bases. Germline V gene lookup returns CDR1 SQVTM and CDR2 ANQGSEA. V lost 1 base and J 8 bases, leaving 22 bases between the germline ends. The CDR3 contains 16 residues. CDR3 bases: TGCAGCGTTGAAGGAGGGGGGGCAGGTACGATGCGTACGCAGTATTTT. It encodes CSVEGGGAGTMRTQYF.

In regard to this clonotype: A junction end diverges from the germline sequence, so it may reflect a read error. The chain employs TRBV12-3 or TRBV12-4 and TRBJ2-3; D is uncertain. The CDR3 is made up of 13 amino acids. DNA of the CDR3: TGTGCCAGCACTTTACGTCCCACAGATACGCAGTATTTT. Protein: CASTLRPTDTQYF.

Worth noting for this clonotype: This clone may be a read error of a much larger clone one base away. The CDR3 DNA reads as TGCAGCGTGAACAAGGGGCAGGTCAATGAGCAGTTCTTC. As protein: CSVNKGQVNEQFF. The chain couples TRBV29-1 to TRBJ2-1, with D perhaps matching TRBD1 (5 bases). The CDR3 consists of 13 residues. Germline CDR1 and CDR2: SQVTM and ANQGSEA. The V and J ends lost 6 bases and 6 bases respectively, with 15 bases between them.

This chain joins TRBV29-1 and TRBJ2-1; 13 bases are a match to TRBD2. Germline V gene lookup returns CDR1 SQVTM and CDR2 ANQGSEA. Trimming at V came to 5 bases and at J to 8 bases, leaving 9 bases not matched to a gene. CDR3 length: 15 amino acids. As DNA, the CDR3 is TGCAGCGTTACCGGACTAGCGGGAGTGTTCGATGAGCAGTTCTTC. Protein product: CSVTGLAGVFDEQFF.

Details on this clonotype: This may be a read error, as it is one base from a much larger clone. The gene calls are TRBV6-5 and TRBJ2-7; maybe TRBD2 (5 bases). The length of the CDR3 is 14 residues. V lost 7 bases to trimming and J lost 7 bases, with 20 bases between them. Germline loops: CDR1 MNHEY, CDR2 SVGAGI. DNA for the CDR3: TGTGCCAGCAACTTTGGACTGGGCCGGGGAGAGCAGTACTTC. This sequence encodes CASNFGLGRGEQYF.

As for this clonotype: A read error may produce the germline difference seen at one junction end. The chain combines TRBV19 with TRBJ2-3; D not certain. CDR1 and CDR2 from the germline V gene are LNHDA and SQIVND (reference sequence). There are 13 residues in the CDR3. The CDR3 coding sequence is TGTGCCTGTAGTGTCATCAGCACAGATACGCAGTATTTT. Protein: CACSVISTDTQYF. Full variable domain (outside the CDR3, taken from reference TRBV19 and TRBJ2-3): DGGITQSPKYLFRKEGQNVTLSCEQNLNHDAMYWYRQDPGQGLRLIYYSQIVNDFQKGDIAEGYSVSREKKESFPLTVTSAQKNPTAFYLCACSVISTDTQYFGPGTRLTVL.

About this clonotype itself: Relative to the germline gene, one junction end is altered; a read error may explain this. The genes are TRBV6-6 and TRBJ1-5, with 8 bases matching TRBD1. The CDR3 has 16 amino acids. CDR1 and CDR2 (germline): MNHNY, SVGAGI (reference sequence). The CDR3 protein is CASTPRDRIGNQPRHF. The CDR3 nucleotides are TGTGCCAGCACCCCCCGGGACAGGATTGGCAATCAGCCCCGGCATTTT.

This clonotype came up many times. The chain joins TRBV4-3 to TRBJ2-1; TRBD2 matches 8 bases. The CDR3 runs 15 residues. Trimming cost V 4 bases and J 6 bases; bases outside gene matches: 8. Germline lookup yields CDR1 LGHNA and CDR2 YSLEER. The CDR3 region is CASSRRAGAANEQFF. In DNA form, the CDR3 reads TGCGCCAGCAGCCGTCGAGCGGGAGCGGCCAATGAGCAGTTCTTC.

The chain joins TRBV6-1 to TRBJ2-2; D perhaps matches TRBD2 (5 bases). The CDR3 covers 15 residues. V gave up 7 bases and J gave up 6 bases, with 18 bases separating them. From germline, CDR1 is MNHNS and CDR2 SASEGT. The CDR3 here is CASTVQRATPGELFF. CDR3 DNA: TGTGCCAGCACTGTACAGAGGGCTACTCCCGGGGAGCTGTTTTTT.

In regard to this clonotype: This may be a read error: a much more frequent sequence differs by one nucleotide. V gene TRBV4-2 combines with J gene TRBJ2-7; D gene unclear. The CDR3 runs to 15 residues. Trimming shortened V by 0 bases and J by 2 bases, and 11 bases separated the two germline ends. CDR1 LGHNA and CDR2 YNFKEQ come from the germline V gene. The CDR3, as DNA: TGTGCCAGCAGCCAAGATTTTGCAGGTGCCTACGAGCAGTACTTC. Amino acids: CASSQDFAGAYEQYF.

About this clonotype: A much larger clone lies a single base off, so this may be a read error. The CDR3 reads CVSSYQYDRTDTQYF. CDR3 in DNA: TGTGTCAGCAGTTACCAATACGACCGGACAGATACGCAGTATTTT. The V call is TRBV6-2 or TRBV6-3, the J call TRBJ2-3; D not resolved. Germline V gene sequence: CDR1 MNHEY, CDR2 SVGEGT. CDR3 length equals 15 residues.

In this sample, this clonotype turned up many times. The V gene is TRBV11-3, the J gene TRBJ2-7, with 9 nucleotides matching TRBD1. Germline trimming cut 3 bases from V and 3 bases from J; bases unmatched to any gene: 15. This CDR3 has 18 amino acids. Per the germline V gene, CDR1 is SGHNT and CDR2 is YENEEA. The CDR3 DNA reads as TGTGCCAGCAGCTTCACTCCCAGTGGGGGACAGGGACGCTACGAGCAGTACTTC. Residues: CASSFTPSGGQGRYEQYF.

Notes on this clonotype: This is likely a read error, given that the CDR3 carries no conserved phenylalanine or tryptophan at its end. DNA for the CDR3: TGTGCCAGCACCTCAGGGACAGGGTGGCACTCACCCCTCCACCTT. This codes for CASTSGTGWHSPLHL. The chain recombines TRBV11-1 with TRBJ1-6; 9 bases align to TRBD1. From germline, CDR1 is SGHAT and CDR2 FQDESV (reference sequence). The CDR3 loop spans 15 amino acids. Losses at the gene ends were 7 bases for V and 10 bases for J; bases not matched to a gene: 11.

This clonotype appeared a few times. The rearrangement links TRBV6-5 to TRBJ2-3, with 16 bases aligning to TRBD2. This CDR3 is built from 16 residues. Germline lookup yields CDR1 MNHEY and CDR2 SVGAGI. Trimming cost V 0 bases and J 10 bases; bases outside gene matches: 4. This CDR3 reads CASSYSGTSGRAAQYF. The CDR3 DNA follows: TGTGCCAGCAGTTACTCAGGGACTAGCGGGAGGGCCGCGCAGTATTTT.

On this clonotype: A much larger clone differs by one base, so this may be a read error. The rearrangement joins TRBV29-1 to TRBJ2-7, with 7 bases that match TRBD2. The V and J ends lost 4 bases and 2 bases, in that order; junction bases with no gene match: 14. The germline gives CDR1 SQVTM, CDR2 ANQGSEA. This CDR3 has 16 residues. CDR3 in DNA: TGCAGCGTTGGCCCGTCAATAGGGAGGGGAGCCTACGAGCAGTACTTC. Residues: CSVGPSIGRGAYEQYF.

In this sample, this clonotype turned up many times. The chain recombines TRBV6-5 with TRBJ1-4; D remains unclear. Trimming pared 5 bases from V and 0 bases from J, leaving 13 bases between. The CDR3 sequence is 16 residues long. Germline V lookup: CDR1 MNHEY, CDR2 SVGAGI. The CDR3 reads CASSRARTSTNEKLFF. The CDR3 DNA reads TGTGCCAGCAGTCGGGCCAGGACTTCAACTAATGAAAAACTGTTTTTT.

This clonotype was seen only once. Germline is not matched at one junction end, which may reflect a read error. This CDR3 is CAGSLAGELFF. DNA of the CDR3: TGTGCCGGCAGCTTGGCCGGGGAGCTGTTTTTT. The chain joins TRBV5-5 to TRBJ2-2; D ambiguous. This CDR3 is built from 11 residues. Germline assignment: CDR1 SGHKS and CDR2 YYEKEE (reference sequence).

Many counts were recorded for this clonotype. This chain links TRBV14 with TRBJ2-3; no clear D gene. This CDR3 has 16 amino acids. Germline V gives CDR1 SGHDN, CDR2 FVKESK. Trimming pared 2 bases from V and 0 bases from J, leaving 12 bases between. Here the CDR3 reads CASSQRRSSSTDTQYF. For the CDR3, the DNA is TGTGCCAGCAGCCAAAGGCGGAGTTCTAGCACAGATACGCAGTATTTT.

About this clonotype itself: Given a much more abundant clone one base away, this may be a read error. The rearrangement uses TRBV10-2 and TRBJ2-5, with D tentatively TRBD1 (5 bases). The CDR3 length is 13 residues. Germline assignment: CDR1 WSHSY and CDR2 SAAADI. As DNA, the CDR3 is TGCGCCAGCAGTGATAGAGGACAAGAGACCCAGCACTTC. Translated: CASSDRGQETQHF.

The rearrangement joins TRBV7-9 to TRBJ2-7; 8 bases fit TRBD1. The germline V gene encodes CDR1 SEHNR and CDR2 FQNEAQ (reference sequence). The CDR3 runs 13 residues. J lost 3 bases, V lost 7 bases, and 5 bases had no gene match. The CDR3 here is CASTRQGRYEQYF. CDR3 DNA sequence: TGTGCCAGCACCCGACAGGGGCGCTACGAGCAGTACTTC.

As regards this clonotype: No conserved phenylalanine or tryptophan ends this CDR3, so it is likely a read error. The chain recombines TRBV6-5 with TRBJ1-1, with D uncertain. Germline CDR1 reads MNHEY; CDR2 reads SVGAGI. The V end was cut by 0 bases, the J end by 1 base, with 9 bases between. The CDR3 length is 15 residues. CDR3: CASSYSPVRNTEAFC. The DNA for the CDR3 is TGTGCCAGCAGTTACTCCCCCGTCCGGAACACTGAAGCTTTCTGT.